These 10 T cell receptor beta chains came from one sample sequenced in a study of T cell responses to AZD1222 COVID-19 vaccine. Here immunoSEQ multiplex PCR was the method, and the copy in TCRdb shows in-frame clones only, minus some. This sample carries some 150,000 clones, roughly 85% of them seen once, and the ten largest clones take around 8.3%. The sequences come from peripheral blood, collected 28 days after the second dose of the MenACWY control vaccine. These receptors all stem from an adult who received the MenACWY meningococcal vaccine as a control.

The chain recombines TRBV5-1 with TRBJ1-2; D is unresolved. This CDR3 contains 14 residues. CDR1 and CDR2 (germline): SGHRS, YFSETQ. V lost 0 bases and J lost 2, with 8 bases in between. DNA for the CDR3: TGCGCCAGCAGCTTGGAGGAGTCGAACTATGGCTACACCTTC. It is translated as CASSLEESNYGYTF.

The chain couples TRBV29-1 to TRBJ2-7; D gene ambiguous. CDR1 is SQVTM, CDR2 ANQGSEA, per germline. V was shortened by 0 bases and J by 5 bases, with 11 bases between the two germline ends. The CDR3 is made up of 13 amino acids. Here the CDR3 DNA reads TGCAGCGTTGAAGAATGGGGTGAGGACGAGCAGTACTTC. Residues: CSVEEWGEDEQYF.

The rearrangement links TRBV5-6 to TRBJ1-1; D unresolved. The CDR3 extends over 14 amino acids. The V end lost 4 bases, the J end lost 3 bases, and 13 bases lay between the germline ends. Germline V gene data show CDR1 as SGHDT and CDR2 as YYEEEE. This chain's CDR3 is CASSRVGSDTEAFF. CDR3 sequence (DNA): TGTGCCAGCAGCCGCGTCGGGTCGGACACTGAAGCTTTCTTT.

The V and J genes are TRBV5-1 and TRBJ2-1; D is possibly TRBD1 (6 bases). Germline V gene data show CDR1 as SGHRS and CDR2 as YFSETQ. The CDR3 extends over 15 amino acids. The V gene lost 1 base and the J gene lost 5 bases, with 13 bases spanning the gap. The CDR3 sequence: CASSLMGAPNNEQFF. The DNA for the CDR3 is TGCGCCAGCAGCTTGATGGGGGCTCCTAACAATGAGCAGTTCTTC.

This chain uses TRBV18 with TRBJ1-2, with 9 bases matching TRBD1. With 2 bases clipped from V and 6 bases from J, the junction kept 4 bases outside the gene matches. This CDR3 is 14 amino acids long. Germline V gives CDR1 KGHSH, CDR2 LQKENI. CDR3 sequence (DNA): TGTGCCAGCTCACCATCTCGACAGGGGGATGGCTACACCTTC. It translates to CASSPSRQGDGYTF.

The rearrangement joins TRBV4-1 to TRBJ1-2; D remains ambiguous. Germline CDR1 is MGHRA and CDR2 is YSYEKL. The CDR3 contains 15 residues. V lost 3 bases and J 5 bases, leaving 16 bases between the germline ends. CDR3 coding DNA: TGCGCCAGCAGCCACGTCGGACGGGGAGGATATGGCTACACCTTC. This codes for CASSHVGRGGYGYTF.

The rearrangement uses TRBV3-1 (or the pseudogene TRBV3-2) and TRBJ1-1, with TRBD1 matching 7 bases. This CDR3 has 13 amino acids. Germline trimming cut 4 bases from V and 11 bases from J; bases unmatched to any gene: 10. The germline V gene encodes CDR1 LGHDT and CDR2 YNNKEL (reference sequence). CDR3 residues: CASSPQGGGDAFF. In DNA, the CDR3 is TGTGCCAGCAGCCCCCAGGGGGGGGGCGATGCTTTCTTT.

The genes are TRBV6-4 and TRBJ2-7; D ambiguous. With 10 bases removed from V and 2 bases from J, the gap between germline ends came to 15 bases. The CDR3 has 13 amino acids. CDR1 MRHNA and CDR2 SNTAGT come from the germline V gene. CDR3 region: CATSSGPTYEQYV. Written as DNA, the CDR3 is TGTGCCACCTCCTCTGGACCAACCTACGAGCAGTACGTC.

The chain is built from TRBV6-2 or TRBV6-3 and TRBJ1-1, with D possibly matching TRBD1 (6 bases). Deletions cut 5 bases from V and 1 base from J, with 11 bases between. The V gene's germline CDR1 is MNHEY and CDR2 SVGEGT. The length of the CDR3 is 14 residues. Here the CDR3 reads CASSKQGSNTEAFF. As DNA, the CDR3 is TGTGCCAGCAGTAAACAGGGTTCGAACACTGAAGCTTTCTTT.

The V call is TRBV28, the J call TRBJ2-2; TRBD2 matches 12 bases. The CDR3 is made up of 16 amino acids. The V and J ends lost 3 bases and 5 bases, in that order; junction bases with no gene match: 4. The germline V gene has CDR1 MDHEN and CDR2 SYDVKM. The CDR3 bases are TGTGCCAGCAGTTTCCGGACTAGCGGGGAGACCGGGGAGCTGTTTTTT. It specifies CASSFRTSGETGELFF.